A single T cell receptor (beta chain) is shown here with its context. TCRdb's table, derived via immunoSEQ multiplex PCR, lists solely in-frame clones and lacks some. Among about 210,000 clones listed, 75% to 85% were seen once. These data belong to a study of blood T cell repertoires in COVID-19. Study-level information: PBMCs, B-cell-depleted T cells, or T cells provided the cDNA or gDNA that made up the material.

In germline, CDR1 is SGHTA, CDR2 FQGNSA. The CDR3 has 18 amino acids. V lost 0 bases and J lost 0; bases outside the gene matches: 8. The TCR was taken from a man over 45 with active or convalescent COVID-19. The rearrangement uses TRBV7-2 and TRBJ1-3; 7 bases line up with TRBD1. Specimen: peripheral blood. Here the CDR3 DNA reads TGTGCCAGCAGCTTAGCGGGGGGACAGATCAGCTCTGGAAACACCATATATTTT. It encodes CASSLAGGQISSGNTIYF.